This T cell receptor beta chain was recorded in a study of cytomegalovirus exposure and HLA in healthy donors. Whole-study results and caveats: A later analysis linked a missense DCLRE1C variant to TCR beta V- and J-gene trimming.

Both 60 Vbeta primers and 13 Jbeta primers went into the PCR. The table came from immunoSEQ multiplex PCR; TCRdb's copy has only in-frame clones and leaves some out. This repertoire shows fewer than 130,000 clones, roughly 70% found once; its top ten account for approximately 10%. The germline V gene has CDR1 SGHDN and CDR2 FVKESK. The CDR3 covers 16 residues. With 6 bases clipped from V and 7 bases from J, the junction kept 14 bases outside the gene matches. As for this clone: The antigen remains undetermined.

The TCR was taken from a man aged 35 to 55 in good health and CMV-seropositive. The V call is TRBV14, the J call TRBJ1-1; 10 bases are shared with TRBD1. Sample: PBMCs. CDR3 sequence (DNA): TGTGCCAGCAGTATAGACAGGGGGCCCCCAATATATGAAGCTTTCTTT. This translates into CASSIDRGPPIYEAFF.